This TCR beta chain was found in a study of blood T cell repertoires in COVID-19 (dated by TCRdb to 2019 to 2021). With regard to the full study: The collaborator samples originated in the United States, Italy and Spain and spanned the acute and convalescent phases of COVID-19. The prospective study material was composed of cDNA or gDNA derived from T cells, B-cell-depleted T cells, or PBMCs. Subjects who had been exposed to COVID-19, were actively infected with it, or had recovered from it provided the deeply sampled blood TCRbeta repertoires that made up the dataset. A freely available public database, intended as a resource for researchers studying the immune response to SARS-CoV-2, is where the repertoires were released. Samples were obtained from the ongoing ImmuneRACE study (first 160 participants) and from about 1,300 subjects provided by 6 global collaborators. Nearly every sample came with metadata listing a de-identified subject ID, COVID-19 status, age in years and sex. HLA class I and class II types, where available, came from metadata supplied by the sample provider rather than from assay-based typing. Results the study describes overall, beyond this receptor: How much clinical and demographic metadata was included differed by source and by participant, and the metadata was provided uncurated.

TCRbeta CDR3 regions were amplified from genomic DNA using the immunoSEQ Assay, a bias-controlled multiplex PCR. Turning to the authors' computational methods: Within the assay, amplification of reference gene primers was used to estimate how many nucleated cells each sample contained. To quantify the absolute abundance of each unique TCRbeta CDR3 rearrangement, sequence reads were collapsed and filtered. Productive Simpson clonality was computed per sample as the square root of Simpson's diversity index over productive rearrangements. Entries here come from immuneACCESS through TCRdb and include only in-frame sequences with V and J called. Some clones fail to appear in such tables; in the studies checked, an unresolved V gene covers under half of the shortfall, and the cause of the remainder is unknown. Clone size and V and J calls were adopted from that table, with D and trimming inferred from the DNA. The sample table records about 240,000 clones; roughly 85% of these occur just once. The top ten clones comprise less than 3.5% of the sample.

The collaborating institutions used their own protocols to collect whole blood in K2EDTA tubes. For TCRbeta analysis, collaborator samples were shipped as frozen whole blood, as isolated PBMCs, or as DNA extracted from either sample type. In regard to this clone: No antigen is known for it. Base-call qualities are not available, and no considerably larger clone is one nucleotide away.

The junction shows trimming of 4 bases on V and 0 bases on J, plus 8 bases between the germline ends. Including the terminal cysteine and phenylalanine, the CDR3 comprises 14 residues. Here the CDR3 DNA is all that survives: 42 bases in frame from base 1. Looking up the germline V gene (reference sequence) yields CDR1 SGHNT and CDR2 YYREEE. The clonotype originates from a woman between 18 and 29 years old with acute or convalescent COVID-19. The sequenced material came from peripheral blood. The chain joins TRBV5-4 to TRBJ1-3; no D gene call is confident. The DNA sequence is TGTGCCAGCAGCCCAGGCAGCTCTGGAAACACCATATATTTT. Translated, this is CASSPGSSGNTIYF. Reference TRBV5-4 and TRBJ1-3 proteins supply the regions before and after the CDR3; the full variable domain is: ETGVTQSPTHLIKTRGQQVTLRCSSQSGHNTVSWYQQALGQGPQFIFQYYREEENGRGNFPPRFSGLQFPNYSSELNVNALELDDSALYLCASSPGSSGNTIYFGEGSWLTVV.